These T cell receptor beta chains were read from a single sample in a study of T cell responses to AZD1222 COVID-19 vaccine. The protocol was immunoSEQ multiplex PCR, while the TCRdb copy is restricted to in-frame clones and leaves out a portion. The repertoire holds approximately 200,000 clones, with approximately 90% as singletons. The sample was peripheral blood, taken 28 days after the second AZD1222 dose. The receptors were sampled from an adult who received the AZD1222 COVID-19 vaccine. The conserved cysteine and the conserved F or W are not part of the CDR3 here. Each record gives: CDR3 protein, clone size, V gene, J gene. Clone sizes are given selectively: once, few, many, or a class where the clone is expanded.

CDR3 protein: ASSQGTGRDGYT
clone size: once
V gene: TRBV4-2
J gene: TRBJ1-2

CDR3 protein: ASSPGTGVWETQY
clone size: once
V gene: TRBV7-3
J gene: TRBJ2-5

CDR3 protein: ATSDGKAGTGVEQY
clone size: once
V gene: TRBV24-1
J gene: TRBJ2-7

CDR3 protein: ASSLPLGTDTQY
clone size: -
V gene: TRBV5-1
J gene: TRBJ2-3

CDR3 protein: ASSPGVSGNTIY
clone size: -
V gene: TRBV28
J gene: TRBJ1-3

CDR3 protein: ASSSTGSDGYT
clone size: -
V gene: TRBV5-4
J gene: TRBJ1-2

CDR3 protein: ASSSPRRDGYT
clone size: -
V gene: TRBV7-9
J gene: TRBJ1-2

CDR3 protein: ASSAPSPGGGYT
clone size: -
V gene: TRBV27
J gene: TRBJ1-2

CDR3 protein: ASSFEGANYGYT
clone size: -
V gene: TRBV7-2
J gene: TRBJ1-2

CDR3 protein: ASSPGPGSYNEQF
clone size: -
V gene: TRBV7-9
J gene: TRBJ2-1

CDR3 protein: ASSLQGAGANVLT
clone size: once
V gene: TRBV18
J gene: TRBJ2-6

CDR3 protein: ASSGASANEQF
clone size: -
V gene: TRBV2
J gene: TRBJ2-1

CDR3 protein: ATSREGQDLNTEAF
clone size: -
V gene: TRBV15
J gene: TRBJ1-1

CDR3 protein: ASSSPLISESYNEQF
clone size: -
V gene: TRBV5-4
J gene: TRBJ2-1

CDR3 protein: ASSQGRLAPTGELF
clone size: -
V gene: TRBV3-1/TRBV3-2
J gene: TRBJ2-2

CDR3 protein: ASSQTGPHSGNTIY
clone size: -
V gene: TRBV14
J gene: TRBJ1-3

CDR3 protein: ASSPRPTEEALH
clone size: -
V gene: TRBV5-1
J gene: TRBJ1-6

CDR3 protein: ASSQAGSYNEQF
clone size: once
V gene: TRBV4-2
J gene: TRBJ2-1

CDR3 protein: APARPGGRTDTQY
clone size: -
V gene: TRBV7-9
J gene: TRBJ2-3

CDR3 protein: ASKGLYDSSYEQY
clone size: -
V gene: TRBV11-3
J gene: TRBJ2-7

CDR3 protein: ASSLGARDYGYT
clone size: -
V gene: TRBV5-1
J gene: TRBJ1-2

CDR3 protein: ASSAQGAASYEQY
clone size: -
V gene: TRBV19
J gene: TRBJ2-7

CDR3 protein: ASSPLEGNQPQH
clone size: -
V gene: TRBV18
J gene: TRBJ1-5

CDR3 protein: ASSLQNTDTQY
clone size: -
V gene: TRBV18
J gene: TRBJ2-3

CDR3 protein: AHFRKATYEQY
clone size: -
V gene: TRBV7-5
J gene: TRBJ2-7

CDR3 protein: ASSPHSGAPGKAF
clone size: -
V gene: TRBV7-2
J gene: TRBJ1-1

CDR3 protein: ASSLDSHNQPQH
clone size: few
V gene: TRBV7-9
J gene: TRBJ1-5

CDR3 protein: ASSQSGSTNEKLF
clone size: -
V gene: TRBV18
J gene: TRBJ1-4

CDR3 protein: ASSSGNYGYT
clone size: -
V gene: TRBV9
J gene: TRBJ1-2

CDR3 protein: ASSQEGRGKNTEAF
clone size: -
V gene: TRBV3-1/TRBV3-2
J gene: TRBJ1-1

CDR3 protein: ASSLAGSQPQH
clone size: once
V gene: TRBV7-8
J gene: TRBJ1-5

CDR3 protein: ASSLASGLGETQY
clone size: -
V gene: TRBV5-8
J gene: TRBJ2-5

CDR3 protein: SASLSGSNHEQY
clone size: -
V gene: TRBV20-1
J gene: TRBJ2-7

CDR3 protein: ASSFKGSEGEQY
clone size: -
V gene: TRBV5-1
J gene: TRBJ2-7

CDR3 protein: ASSVRTGSNYGYT
clone size: -
V gene: TRBV9
J gene: TRBJ1-2

CDR3 protein: ASSPSAQGSYEQY
clone size: -
V gene: TRBV18
J gene: TRBJ2-7

CDR3 protein: ASSIAQALSAYNEQF
clone size: few
V gene: TRBV19
J gene: TRBJ2-1

CDR3 protein: ASSQTLPTSRTYEQY
clone size: -
V gene: TRBV6-2/TRBV6-3
J gene: TRBJ2-7

CDR3 protein: ASGRITDTQY
clone size: -
V gene: TRBV6-5
J gene: TRBJ2-3

CDR3 protein: ASTTGVPTEQY
clone size: -
V gene: TRBV12-3/TRBV12-4
J gene: TRBJ2-7

CDR3 protein: ASSAQGTANHDEQF
clone size: -
V gene: TRBV7-8
J gene: TRBJ2-1

CDR3 protein: ASSEASTGTNEKLF
clone size: -
V gene: TRBV6-1
J gene: TRBJ1-4

CDR3 protein: ASSYPAGPLH
clone size: -
V gene: TRBV6-5
J gene: TRBJ1-6

CDR3 protein: ASSPGGGGYT
clone size: once
V gene: TRBV28
J gene: TRBJ1-2

CDR3 protein: ASTETRVAYGYT
clone size: -
V gene: TRBV6-6
J gene: TRBJ1-2

CDR3 protein: ASSPLLRFTEAF
clone size: -
V gene: TRBV4-1
J gene: TRBJ1-1

CDR3 protein: ASSPDVGADEQF
clone size: -
V gene: TRBV27
J gene: TRBJ2-1

CDR3 protein: ASSGDWQGTQY
clone size: -
V gene: TRBV2
J gene: TRBJ2-5

CDR3 protein: ASSRAPSKTGTYEQY
clone size: -
V gene: TRBV18
J gene: TRBJ2-7

CDR3 protein: ASSLNPGVVPYNEQF
clone size: -
V gene: TRBV5-1
J gene: TRBJ2-1

CDR3 protein: ASSPVRALNYGYT
clone size: -
V gene: TRBV28
J gene: TRBJ1-2